This T cell receptor beta chain came from a study of OX40 agonist ivuxolimab in advanced cancers. Deletions cut 0 bases from V and 4 bases from J, with 9 bases between. The CDR3 length is 14 residues. The germline CDR1 and CDR2 sequences are MGHRA and YSYEKL. Autoimmune disease history or systemic immunosuppression led to patient exclusion. Repertoires were generated with immunoSEQ multiplex PCR, while TCRdb's copy carries only in-frame clones and drops some. The table has tens of thousands of clones, 84% seen once. The clonotype was recovered from an adult with an advanced solid tumor such as melanoma, head and neck, liver or kidney cancer. V usage is TRBV4-1 and J usage is TRBJ2-5; no definite D call. Sequencing used CD4+ or CD8+ T cells sorted from blood, obtained in a trial of the OX40 agonist ivuxolimab. The CDR3 nucleotides are TGCGCCAGCAGCCAAGACGGACCCCGAGAGACCCAGTACTTC. Its translation is CASSQDGPRETQYF.